This TCR beta chain is drawn from a study of cytotoxic CD8 clonotypes in ibrutinib-treated CLL. In the study overall: IGHV unmutated fewer than 18; relapsed/refractory about a dozen; treatment-naive about 14. Responses comprised 24 partial and 2 complete; at median approximately 72 months, 14 remained remitted and some twelve progressed. Regarding the study as a whole: Starting clonality was above that of age-matched healthy donors and tracked circulating CD8+ T-cell counts.

Genomic DNA in a quantity of around 2 micrograms was derived from cryopreserved PBMCs for TCR beta libraries. The table came from immunoSEQ multiplex PCR; TCRdb's copy has only in-frame clones and leaves some out. This sample carries 150,000 to 200,000 clones, 55% to 85% of them seen once, and the ten largest clones take 13%. For this clone: What it recognizes is unknown.

This clonotype originated in a human donor with chronic lymphocytic leukemia. The specimen was PBMCs, collected after 24 months of ibrutinib treatment.

CDR3 nucleotides: TGTGCCAGCAGCTTTAACAGTGGCCAAGAGACCCAGTACTTC. Encoded protein: CASSFNSGQETQYF. The chain has TRBV11-2 and TRBJ2-5; no definite D call. CDR1 is SGHAT, CDR2 FQNNGV, per germline. The CDR3 is 14 amino acids. Between the trimmed V and J ends, which lost 3 bases and 1 base, there was a span of 9 bases. The full variable domain, its missing parts supplied by reference TRBV11-2 and TRBJ2-5, is EAGVAQSPRYKIIEKRQSVAFWCNPISGHATLYWYQQILGQGPKLLIQFQNNGVVDDSQLPKDRFSAERLKGVDSTLKIQPAKLEDSAVYLCASSFNSGQETQYFGPGTRLLVL.